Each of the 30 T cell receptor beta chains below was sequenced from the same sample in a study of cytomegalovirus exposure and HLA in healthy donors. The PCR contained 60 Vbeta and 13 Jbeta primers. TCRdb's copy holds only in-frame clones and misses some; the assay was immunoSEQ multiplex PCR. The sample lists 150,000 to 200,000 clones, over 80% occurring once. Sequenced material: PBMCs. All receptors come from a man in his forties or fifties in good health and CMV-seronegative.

The CDR3 sequence: CASSRDRGRSNTQYF. The DNA for the CDR3 is TGTGCCAGTAGTAGAGACAGGGGGCGGTCAAATACGCAGTATTTT. This chain connects TRBV19 to TRBJ2-3; 10 bases align to TRBD1. The V gene's germline CDR1 is LNHDA and CDR2 SQIVND (reference sequence). The V segment lost 4 bases and the J segment 7 bases; nucleotides outside the gene matches: 8. This CDR3 region has 15 residues. Complete variable domain (other parts from reference TRBV19 and TRBJ2-3): DGGITQSPKYLFRKEGQNVTLSCEQNLNHDAMYWYRQDPGQGLRLIYYSQIVNDFQKGDIAEGYSVSREKKESFPLTVTSAQKNPTAFYLCASSRDRGRSNTQYFGPGTRLTVL.

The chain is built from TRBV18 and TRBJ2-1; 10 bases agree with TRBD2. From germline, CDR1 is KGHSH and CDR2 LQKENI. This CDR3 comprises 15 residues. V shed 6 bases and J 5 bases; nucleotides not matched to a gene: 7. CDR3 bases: TGTGCCAGCTCTTCCTCTAGCGGGAGCGACAATGAGCAGTTCTTC. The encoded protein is CASSSSSGSDNEQFF.

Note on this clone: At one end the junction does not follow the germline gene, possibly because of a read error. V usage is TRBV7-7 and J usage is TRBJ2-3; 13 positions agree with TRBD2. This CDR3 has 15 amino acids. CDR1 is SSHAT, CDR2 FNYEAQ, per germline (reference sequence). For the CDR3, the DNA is TGTGCTAGCAGCAGCGGACTAGCGGGGGCAGGTACGCAGTATTTT. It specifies CASSSGLAGAGTQYF. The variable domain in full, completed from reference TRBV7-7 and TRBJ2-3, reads GAGVSQSPRYKVTKRGQDVTLRCDPISSHATLYWYQQALGQGPEFLTYFNYEAQPDKSGLPSDRFSAERPEGSISTLTIQRTEQRDSAMYRCASSSGLAGAGTQYFGPGTRLTVL.

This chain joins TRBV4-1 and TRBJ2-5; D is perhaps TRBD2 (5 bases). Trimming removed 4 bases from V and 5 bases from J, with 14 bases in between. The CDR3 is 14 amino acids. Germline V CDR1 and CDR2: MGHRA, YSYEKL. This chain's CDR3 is CASSPRGLGETQYF. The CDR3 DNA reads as TGCGCCAGCAGCCCCCGAGGGTTAGGGGAGACCCAGTACTTC.

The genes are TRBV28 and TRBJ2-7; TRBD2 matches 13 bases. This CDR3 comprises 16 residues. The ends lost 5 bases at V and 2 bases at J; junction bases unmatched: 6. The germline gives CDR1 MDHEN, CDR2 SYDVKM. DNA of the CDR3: TGTGCCAGCAGTGCCGCCGGGACTAGCGGGACCTACGAGCAGTACTTC. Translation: CASSAAGTSGTYEQYF. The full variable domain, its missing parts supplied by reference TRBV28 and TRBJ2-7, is DVKVTQSSRYLVKRTGEKVFLECVQDMDHENMFWYRQDPGLGLRLIYFSYDVKMKEKGDIPEGYSVSREKKERFSLILESASTNQTSMYLCASSAAGTSGTYEQYFGPGTRLTVT.

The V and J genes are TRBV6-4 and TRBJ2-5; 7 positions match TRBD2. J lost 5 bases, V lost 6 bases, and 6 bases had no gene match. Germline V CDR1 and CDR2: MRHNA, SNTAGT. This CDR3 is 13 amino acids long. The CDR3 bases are TGTGCCAGCAGCCGGGACTACGGGGAGACCCAGTACTTC. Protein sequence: CASSRDYGETQYF.

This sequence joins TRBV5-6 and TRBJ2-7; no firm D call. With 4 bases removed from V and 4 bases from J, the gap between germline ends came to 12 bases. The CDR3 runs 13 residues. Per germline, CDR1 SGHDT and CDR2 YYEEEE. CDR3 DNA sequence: TGTGCCAGCAGCCCCCGGTCGGTGTACGAGCAGTACTTC. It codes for CASSPRSVYEQYF. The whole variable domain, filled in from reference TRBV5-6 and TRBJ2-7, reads DAGVTQSPTHLIKTRGQQVTLRCSPKSGHDTVSWYQQALGQGPQFIFQYYEEEERQRGNFPDRFSGHQFPNYSSELNVNALLLGDSALYLCASSPRSVYEQYFGPGTRLTVT.

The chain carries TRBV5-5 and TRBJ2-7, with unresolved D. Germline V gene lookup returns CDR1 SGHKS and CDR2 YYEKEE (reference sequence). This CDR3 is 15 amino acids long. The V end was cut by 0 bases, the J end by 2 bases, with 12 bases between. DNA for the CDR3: TGTGCCAGCAGCTTGGCAGCTCACAGAGCCTACGAGCAGTACTTC. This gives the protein CASSLAAHRAYEQYF.

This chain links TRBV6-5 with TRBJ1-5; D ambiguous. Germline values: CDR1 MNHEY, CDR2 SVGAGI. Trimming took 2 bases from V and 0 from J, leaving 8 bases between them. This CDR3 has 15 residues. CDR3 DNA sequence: TGTGCCAGCAGTTACGGGCCACATAGCAATCAGCCCCAGCATTTT. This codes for CASSYGPHSNQPQHF.

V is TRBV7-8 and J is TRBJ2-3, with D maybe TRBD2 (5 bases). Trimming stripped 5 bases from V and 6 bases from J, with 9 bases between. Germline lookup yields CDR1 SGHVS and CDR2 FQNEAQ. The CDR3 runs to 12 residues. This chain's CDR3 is CASSKQRDTQYF. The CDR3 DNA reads TGTGCCAGCAGCAAGCAGCGGGATACGCAGTATTTT.

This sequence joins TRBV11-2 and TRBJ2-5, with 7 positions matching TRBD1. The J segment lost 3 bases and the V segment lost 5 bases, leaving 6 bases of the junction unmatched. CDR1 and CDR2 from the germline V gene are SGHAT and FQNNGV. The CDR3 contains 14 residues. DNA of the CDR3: TGTGCCAGCAGCCGAATAGGGGGCAAAGAGACCCAGTACTTC. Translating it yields CASSRIGGKETQYF.

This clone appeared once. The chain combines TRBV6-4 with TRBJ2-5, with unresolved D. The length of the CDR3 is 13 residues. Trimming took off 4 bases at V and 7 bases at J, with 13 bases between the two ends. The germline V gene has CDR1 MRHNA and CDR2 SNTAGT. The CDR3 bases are TGTGCCAGCAGTGTCGAGCTAGGTGGGACCCAGTACTTC. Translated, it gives CASSVELGGTQYF.

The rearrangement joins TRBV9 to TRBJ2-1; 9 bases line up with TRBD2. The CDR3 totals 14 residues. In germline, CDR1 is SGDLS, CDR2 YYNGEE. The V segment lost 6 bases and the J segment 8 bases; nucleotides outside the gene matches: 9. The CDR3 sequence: CASNGGGASDEQFF. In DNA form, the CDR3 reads TGTGCCAGCAACGGCGGGGGGGCGTCGGATGAGCAGTTCTTC. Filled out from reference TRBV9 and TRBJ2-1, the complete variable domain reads DSGVTQTPKHLITATGQRVTLRCSPRSGDLSVYWYQQSLDQGLQFLIQYYNGEERAKGNILERFSAQQFPDLHSELNLSSLELGDSALYFCASNGGGASDEQFFGPGTRLTVL.

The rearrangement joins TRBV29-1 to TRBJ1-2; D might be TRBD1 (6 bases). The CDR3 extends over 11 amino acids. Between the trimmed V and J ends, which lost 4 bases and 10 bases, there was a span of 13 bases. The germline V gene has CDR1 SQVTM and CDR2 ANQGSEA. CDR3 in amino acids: CSVGGQGAYTF. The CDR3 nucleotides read TGCAGCGTTGGGGGGCAGGGAGCCTACACCTTC. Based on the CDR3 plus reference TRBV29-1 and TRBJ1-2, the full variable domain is SAVISQKPSRDICQRGTSLTIQCQVDSQVTMMFWYRQQPGQSLTLIATANQGSEATYESGFVIDKFPISRPNLTFSTLTVSNMSPEDSSIYLCSVGGQGAYTFGSGTRLTVV.

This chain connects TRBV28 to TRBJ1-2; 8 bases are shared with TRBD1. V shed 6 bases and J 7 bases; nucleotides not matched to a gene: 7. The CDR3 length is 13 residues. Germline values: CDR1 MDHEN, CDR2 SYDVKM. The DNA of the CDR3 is TGTGCCAGCAGCCGGGACAGGTCTTTTGGCTACACCTTC. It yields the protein CASSRDRSFGYTF.

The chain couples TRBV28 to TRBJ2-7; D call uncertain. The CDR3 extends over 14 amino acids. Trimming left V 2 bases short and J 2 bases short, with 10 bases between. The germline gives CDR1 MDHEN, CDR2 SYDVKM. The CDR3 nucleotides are TGTGCCAGCAGTTTAAGCCCTTTAACCTACGAGCAGTACTTC. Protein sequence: CASSLSPLTYEQYF.

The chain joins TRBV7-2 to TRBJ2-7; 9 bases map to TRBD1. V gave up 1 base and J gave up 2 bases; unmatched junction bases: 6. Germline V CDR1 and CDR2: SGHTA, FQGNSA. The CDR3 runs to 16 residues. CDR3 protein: CASSLGGRQGAYEQYF. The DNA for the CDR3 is TGTGCCAGCAGCTTAGGGGGGAGACAGGGGGCCTACGAGCAGTACTTC.

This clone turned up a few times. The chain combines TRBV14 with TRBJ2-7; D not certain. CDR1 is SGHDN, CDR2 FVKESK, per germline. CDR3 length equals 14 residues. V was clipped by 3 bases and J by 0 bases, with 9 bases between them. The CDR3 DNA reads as TGTGCCAGCAGCCAGACACGAAGCTCCTACGAGCAGTACTTC. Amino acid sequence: CASSQTRSSYEQYF.

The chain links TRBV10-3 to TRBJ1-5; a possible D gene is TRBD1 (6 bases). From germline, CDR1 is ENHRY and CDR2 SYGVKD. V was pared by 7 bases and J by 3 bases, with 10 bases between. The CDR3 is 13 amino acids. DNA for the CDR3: TGTGCCATCACTCGGGACACCAATCAGCCCCAGCATTTT. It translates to CAITRDTNQPQHF.

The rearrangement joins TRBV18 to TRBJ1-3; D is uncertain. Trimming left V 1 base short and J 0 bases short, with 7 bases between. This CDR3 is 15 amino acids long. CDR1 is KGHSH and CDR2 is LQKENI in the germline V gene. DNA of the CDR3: TGTGCCAGCTCACCACGGGCAGACTCTGGAAACACCATATATTTT. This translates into CASSPRADSGNTIYF. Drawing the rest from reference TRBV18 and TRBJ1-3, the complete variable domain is NAGVMQNPRHLVRRRGQEARLRCSPMKGHSHVYWYRQLPEEGLKFMVYLQKENIIDESGMPKERFSAEFPKEGPSILRIQQVVRGDSAAYFCASSPRADSGNTIYFGEGSWLTVV.

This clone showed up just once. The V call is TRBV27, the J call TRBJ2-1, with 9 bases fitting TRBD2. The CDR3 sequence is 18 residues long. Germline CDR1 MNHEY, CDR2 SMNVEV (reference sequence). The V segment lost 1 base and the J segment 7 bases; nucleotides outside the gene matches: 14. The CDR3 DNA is TGTGCCAGCAGTTTATTTTTGGGTGGCGGGGGGGGGAGGAATGAGCAGTTCTTC. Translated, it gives CASSLFLGGGGGRNEQFF.

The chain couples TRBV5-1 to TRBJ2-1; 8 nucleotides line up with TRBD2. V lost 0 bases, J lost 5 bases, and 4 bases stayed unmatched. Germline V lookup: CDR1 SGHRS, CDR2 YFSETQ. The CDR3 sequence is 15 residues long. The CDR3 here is CASSLELAVDNEQFF. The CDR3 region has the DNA TGCGCCAGCAGCTTGGAACTAGCGGTAGACAATGAGCAGTTCTTC.

In nucleotides, the CDR3 is TGTGCCAGCACGAGAATGCGGGATACGCAGTATTTT. Amino acid sequence: CASTRMRDTQYF. The chain uses TRBV6-1 and TRBJ2-3; D ambiguous. CDR1 and CDR2 from the germline V gene are MNHNS and SASEGT. The CDR3 is 12 amino acids. The V gene lost 7 bases and the J gene lost 6 bases, with 11 bases spanning the gap.

The DNA of the CDR3 is TGTGCCAGCTCACCCCGGACTAGCGGGGGGGAAGATACGCAGTATTTT. Its protein product is CASSPRTSGGEDTQYF. V usage is TRBV18 and J usage is TRBJ2-3, with TRBD2 identical over 15 bases. The CDR3 runs 16 residues. With V trimmed by 3 bases and J by 5 bases, 3 bases remained unmatched. Germline assignment: CDR1 KGHSH and CDR2 LQKENI.

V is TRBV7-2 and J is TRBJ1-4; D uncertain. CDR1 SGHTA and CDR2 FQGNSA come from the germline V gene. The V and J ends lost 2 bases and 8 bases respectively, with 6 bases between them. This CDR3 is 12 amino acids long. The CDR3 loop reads CASSLWQEKLFF. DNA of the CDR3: TGTGCCAGCAGCTTATGGCAGGAAAAACTGTTTTTT.

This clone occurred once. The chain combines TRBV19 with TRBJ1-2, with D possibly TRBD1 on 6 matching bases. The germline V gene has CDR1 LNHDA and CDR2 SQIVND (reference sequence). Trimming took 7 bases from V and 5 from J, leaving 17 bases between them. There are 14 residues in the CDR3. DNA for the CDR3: TGTGCCAGTACCATGGGACCAGGGGTATATGGCTACACCTTC. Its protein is CASTMGPGVYGYTF.

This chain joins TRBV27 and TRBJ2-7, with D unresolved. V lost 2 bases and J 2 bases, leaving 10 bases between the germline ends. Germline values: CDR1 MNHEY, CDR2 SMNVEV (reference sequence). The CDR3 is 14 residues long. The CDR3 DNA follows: TGTGCCAGCAGTTTAAACCCGGAGCCCTACGAGCAGTACTTC. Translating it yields CASSLNPEPYEQYF.

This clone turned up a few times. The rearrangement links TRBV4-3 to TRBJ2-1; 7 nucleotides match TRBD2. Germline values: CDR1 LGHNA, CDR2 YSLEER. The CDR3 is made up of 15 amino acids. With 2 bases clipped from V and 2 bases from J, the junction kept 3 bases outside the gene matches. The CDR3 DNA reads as TGCGCCAGCAGCCAACCCGGGACTACCTACAATGAGCAGTTCTTC. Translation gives CASSQPGTTYNEQFF.

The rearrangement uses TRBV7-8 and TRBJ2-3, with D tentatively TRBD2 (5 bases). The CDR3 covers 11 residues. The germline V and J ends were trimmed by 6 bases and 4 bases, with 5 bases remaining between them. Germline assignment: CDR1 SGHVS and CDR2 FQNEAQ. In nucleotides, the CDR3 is TGTGCCAGCAGTAGCGCAGATACGCAGTATTTT. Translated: CASSSADTQYF.

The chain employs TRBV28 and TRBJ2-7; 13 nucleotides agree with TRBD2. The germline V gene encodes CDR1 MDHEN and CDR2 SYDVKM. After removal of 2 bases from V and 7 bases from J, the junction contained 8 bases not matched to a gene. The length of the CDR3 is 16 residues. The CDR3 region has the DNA TGTGCCAGCAGTTTAGGGGGGGGACTAGCGGGGAGTGAGCAGTACTTC. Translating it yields CASSLGGGLAGSEQYF.